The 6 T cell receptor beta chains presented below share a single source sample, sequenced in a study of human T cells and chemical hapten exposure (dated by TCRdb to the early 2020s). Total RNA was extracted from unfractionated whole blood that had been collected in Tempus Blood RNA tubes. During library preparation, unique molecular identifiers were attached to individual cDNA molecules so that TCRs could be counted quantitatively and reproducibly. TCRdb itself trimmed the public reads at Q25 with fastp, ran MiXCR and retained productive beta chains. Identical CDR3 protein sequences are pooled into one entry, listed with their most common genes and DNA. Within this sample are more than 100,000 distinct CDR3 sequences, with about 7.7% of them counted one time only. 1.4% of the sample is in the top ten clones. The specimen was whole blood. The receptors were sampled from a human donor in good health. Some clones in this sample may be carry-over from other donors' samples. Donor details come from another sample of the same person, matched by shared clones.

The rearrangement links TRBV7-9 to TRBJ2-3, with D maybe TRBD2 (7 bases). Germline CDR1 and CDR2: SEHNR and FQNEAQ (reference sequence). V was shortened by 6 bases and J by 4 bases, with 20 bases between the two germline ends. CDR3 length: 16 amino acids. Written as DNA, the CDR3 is TGTGCCAGCAGACCCTGGGGGCGGGAGTCTCCAGATACGCAGTATTTT. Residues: CASRPWGRESPDTQYF. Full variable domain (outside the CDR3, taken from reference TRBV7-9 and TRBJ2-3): DTGVSQNPRHKITKRGQNVTFRCDPISEHNRLYWYRQTLGQGPEFLTYFQNEAQLEKSRLLSDRFSAERPKGSFSTLEIQRTEQGDSAMYLCASRPWGRESPDTQYFGPGTRLTVL.

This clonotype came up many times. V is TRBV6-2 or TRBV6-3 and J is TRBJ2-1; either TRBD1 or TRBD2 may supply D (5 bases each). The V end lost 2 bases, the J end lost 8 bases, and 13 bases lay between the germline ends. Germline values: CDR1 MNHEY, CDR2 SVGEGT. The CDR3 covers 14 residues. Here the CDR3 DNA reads TGTGCCAGCAGTTACGTTCCAGGGAGTGATGAGCAGTTCTTC. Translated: CASSYVPGSDEQFF.

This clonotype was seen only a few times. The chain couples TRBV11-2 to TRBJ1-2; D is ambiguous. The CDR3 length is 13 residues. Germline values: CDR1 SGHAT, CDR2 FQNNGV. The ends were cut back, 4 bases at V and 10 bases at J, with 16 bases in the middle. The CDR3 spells CASSSPDLSDYTF. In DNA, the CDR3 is TGTGCCAGCAGCTCACCGGACTTAAGTGACTACACCTTC. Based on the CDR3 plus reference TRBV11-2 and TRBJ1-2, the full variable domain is EAGVAQSPRYKIIEKRQSVAFWCNPISGHATLYWYQQILGQGPKLLIQFQNNGVVDDSQLPKDRFSAERLKGVDSTLKIQPAKLEDSAVYLCASSSPDLSDYTFGSGTRLTVV.

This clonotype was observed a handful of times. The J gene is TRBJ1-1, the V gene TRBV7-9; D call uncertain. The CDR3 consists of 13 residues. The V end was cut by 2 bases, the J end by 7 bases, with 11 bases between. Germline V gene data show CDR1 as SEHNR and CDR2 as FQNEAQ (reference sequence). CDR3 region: CASSLSQGLEAFF. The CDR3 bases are TGTGCCAGCAGCTTATCCCAAGGACTTGAAGCTTTCTTT. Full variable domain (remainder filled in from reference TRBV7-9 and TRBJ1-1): DTGVSQNPRHKITKRGQNVTFRCDPISEHNRLYWYRQTLGQGPEFLTYFQNEAQLEKSRLLSDRFSAERPKGSFSTLEIQRTEQGDSAMYLCASSLSQGLEAFFGQGTRLTVV.

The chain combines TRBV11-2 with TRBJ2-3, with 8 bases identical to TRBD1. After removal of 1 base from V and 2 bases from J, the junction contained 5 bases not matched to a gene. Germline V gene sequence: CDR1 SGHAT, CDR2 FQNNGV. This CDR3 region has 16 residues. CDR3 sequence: CASSLGQGAPTDTQYF. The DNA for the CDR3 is TGTGCCAGCAGCTTAGGGCAGGGGGCCCCCACAGATACGCAGTATTTT. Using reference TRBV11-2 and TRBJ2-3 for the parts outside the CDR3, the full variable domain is EAGVAQSPRYKIIEKRQSVAFWCNPISGHATLYWYQQILGQGPKLLIQFQNNGVVDDSQLPKDRFSAERLKGVDSTLKIQPAKLEDSAVYLCASSLGQGAPTDTQYFGPGTRLTVL.

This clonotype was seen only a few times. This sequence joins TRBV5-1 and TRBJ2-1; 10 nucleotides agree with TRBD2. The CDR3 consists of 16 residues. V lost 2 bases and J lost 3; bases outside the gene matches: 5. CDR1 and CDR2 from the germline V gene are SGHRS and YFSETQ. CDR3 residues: CASSLPSGSIYNEQFF. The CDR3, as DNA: TGCGCCAGCAGCTTACCTAGCGGGAGTATCTACAATGAGCAGTTCTTC.